These 32 T cell receptor beta chains were sequenced from one sample in a study of T cell changes during pregnancy in multiple sclerosis. Assay: immunoSEQ multiplex PCR; the TCRdb copy retains only in-frame clones and omits some. The data contain approximately 110,000 clones, 91% of them seen just once; the ten biggest clones take up approximately 3.5%. The material sequenced was peripheral blood, taken after pregnancy. Receptor source: a female donor with multiple sclerosis, enrolled in a pregnancy study.

CDR3 coding DNA: TGTGCCAGCAGCCCGACTCCCTACGAGCAGTACTTC. Amino acid sequence: CASSPTPYEQYF. The chain combines TRBV6-5 with TRBJ2-7; D gene uncertain. V was shortened by 6 bases and J by 2 bases, with 8 bases between the two germline ends. The CDR3 covers 12 residues. CDR1 and CDR2 (germline): MNHEY, SVGAGI.

The chain carries TRBV15 and TRBJ1-2; 7 bases map to TRBD1. V lost 5 bases and J lost 4; bases outside the gene matches: 10. Germline V gives CDR1 LNHNV, CDR2 YYDKDF (reference sequence). The CDR3 runs 15 residues. The CDR3 protein is CATSGLRTGGYGYTF. CDR3 sequence (DNA): TGTGCCACCAGCGGACTCAGGACAGGCGGCTATGGCTACACCTTC.

This sequence joins TRBV7-8 and TRBJ2-3; the match to TRBD2 covers 8 bases. V shed 5 bases and J 3 bases; nucleotides not matched to a gene: 4. This CDR3 comprises 14 residues. Germline V gene data show CDR1 as SGHVS and CDR2 as FQNEAQ. CDR3 coding DNA: TGTGCCAGCAGCCCGGGACTAGAAACAGATACGCAGTATTTT. It specifies CASSPGLETDTQYF.

The chain has TRBV19 and TRBJ2-1, with 8 bases matching TRBD1. CDR1 and CDR2 from the germline V gene are LNHDA and SQIVND (reference sequence). V was pared by 3 bases and J by 0 bases, with 13 bases of the junction left unmatched. The CDR3 has 19 amino acids. The CDR3 loop is CASSIPVTGGILSYNEQFF. The CDR3 DNA reads as TGTGCCAGTAGTATTCCTGTTACAGGGGGTATCCTCTCCTACAATGAGCAGTTCTTC. Looking up the rest from reference TRBV19 and TRBJ2-1 gives the full variable domain: DGGITQSPKYLFRKEGQNVTLSCEQNLNHDAMYWYRQDPGQGLRLIYYSQIVNDFQKGDIAEGYSVSREKKESFPLTVTSAQKNPTAFYLCASSIPVTGGILSYNEQFFGPGTRLTVL.

This chain's CDR3 is CASSRGGASNEQFF. Here the CDR3 DNA reads TGTGCCAGCAGCCGCGGGGGGGCCAGCAATGAGCAGTTCTTC. The chain carries TRBV27 and TRBJ2-1, with 9 bases aligning to TRBD2. V lost 6 bases, J lost 6 bases, and 6 bases stayed unmatched. Germline CDR1 reads MNHEY; CDR2 reads SMNVEV (reference sequence). This CDR3 is built from 14 residues.

The rearrangement uses TRBV5-1 and TRBJ1-2; D gene unclear. V was cut by 3 bases and J by 3 bases, with 12 bases left in between. The CDR3 consists of 14 residues. Germline loops: CDR1 SGHRS, CDR2 YFSETQ. The CDR3 spells CASSWRGIDYGYTF. The CDR3 bases are TGCGCCAGCAGCTGGAGAGGGATCGACTATGGCTACACCTTC.

CDR3 in amino acids: CASSGEEGELFF. The CDR3 DNA reads as TGTGCCAGCTCCGGGGAAGAAGGGGAGCTGTTTTTT. The chain recombines TRBV18 with TRBJ2-2, with a possible D match to TRBD2 (5 bases). The length of the CDR3 is 12 residues. Per the germline V gene, CDR1 is KGHSH and CDR2 is LQKENI. Trimming took off 6 bases at V and 8 bases at J, with 10 bases between the two ends.

This chain uses TRBV2 with TRBJ2-1; 7 positions agree with TRBD1. In germline, CDR1 is SNHLY, CDR2 FYNNEI. Trimming at V came to 2 bases and at J to 4 bases, leaving 17 bases not matched to a gene. The CDR3 spans 19 residues. The DNA of the CDR3 is TGTGCCAGCAGTGAACGATTTCGCCCCCGGGACAGACAATACAATGAGCAGTTCTTC. It yields the protein CASSERFRPRDRQYNEQFF.

This chain connects TRBV6-6 to TRBJ2-7; 7 bases align to TRBD1. The J segment lost 5 bases and the V segment lost 6 bases, leaving 4 bases of the junction unmatched. Germline CDR1 and CDR2: MNHNY and SVGAGI (reference sequence). This CDR3 spans 12 amino acids. The CDR3 sequence: CASSLTGDEQYF. The CDR3 DNA sequence: TGTGCCAGCAGCTTAACAGGGGACGAGCAGTACTTC.

A remark on this clone: The same CDR3 can be traced to other DNA sequences in this sample. The chain combines TRBV5-1 with TRBJ1-4; 9 bases map to TRBD1. Germline V CDR1 and CDR2: SGHRS, YFSETQ. J gave up 8 bases and V 3 bases, and 5 bases lay outside the gene matches. This CDR3 is 14 amino acids long. CDR3 DNA sequence: TGCGCCAGCAGCTCCGGGACAGGGAACGAAAAACTGTTTTTT. Translated: CASSSGTGNEKLFF.

The chain joins TRBV6-1 to TRBJ2-3, with D possibly matching TRBD2 (7 bases). There are 15 residues in the CDR3. Germline lookup yields CDR1 MNHNS and CDR2 SASEGT. Trimming left V 7 bases short and J 6 bases short, with 20 bases between. CDR3 nucleotide sequence: TGTGCCAGCACACGCGAGGGGGGGGCCGTGGATACGCAGTATTTT. This encodes CASTREGGAVDTQYF.

The V gene is TRBV10-2, the J gene TRBJ2-7; TRBD2 matches 7 bases. This CDR3 contains 14 residues. Germline loops: CDR1 WSHSY, CDR2 SAAADI. The ends lost 9 bases at V and 0 bases at J; junction bases unmatched: 8. CDR3 nucleotide sequence: TGCGCCAGTCATGGACTAGGGGACTCCTACGAGCAGTACTTC. Its translation is CASHGLGDSYEQYF.

This chain connects TRBV28 to TRBJ2-7, with TRBD1 identical over 9 bases. J lost 6 bases, V lost 6 bases, and 3 bases had no gene match. Looked up from germline, CDR1 is MDHEN and CDR2 is SYDVKM. This CDR3 contains 12 residues. The CDR3 protein is CASRTGQGEQYF. In DNA, the CDR3 is TGTGCCAGCAGGACGGGACAGGGCGAGCAGTACTTC.

The V and J genes are TRBV19 and TRBJ2-2; D is uncertain. V was pared by 2 bases and J by 7 bases, with 14 bases between. The CDR3 has 15 amino acids. CDR1 LNHDA and CDR2 SQIVND come from the germline V gene (reference sequence). CDR3 in DNA: TGTGCCAGTAGTATATCTGTCGGGTTTGACGGGGAGCTGTTTTTT. It yields the protein CASSISVGFDGELFF.

The rearrangement links TRBV18 to TRBJ2-3; a weak D match, TRBD2 (6 bases). The CDR3 has 16 residues. Trimming stripped 3 bases from V and 2 bases from J, with 15 bases between. Germline V gene sequence: CDR1 KGHSH, CDR2 LQKENI. The CDR3 bases are TGTGCCAGCTCACCGCTTCCGGGGGTGGACACAGATACGCAGTATTTT. It codes for CASSPLPGVDTDTQYF.

The chain has TRBV5-1 and TRBJ1-2; unclear D gene. This CDR3 region has 15 residues. V was trimmed by 6 bases and J by 7 bases, leaving 22 bases between them. Germline V gene sequence: CDR1 SGHRS, CDR2 YFSETQ. This CDR3 reads CASTRAGWGGVGYTF. CDR3 nucleotides: TGCGCCAGCACTAGGGCTGGGTGGGGAGGAGTTGGCTACACCTTC. Complete variable domain (other parts from reference TRBV5-1 and TRBJ1-2): KAGVTQTPRYLIKTRGQQVTLSCSPISGHRSVSWYQQTPGQGLQFLFEYFSETQRNKGNFPGRFSGRQFSNSRSEMNVSTLELGDSALYLCASTRAGWGGVGYTFGSGTRLTVV.

This chain joins TRBV9 and TRBJ2-7; D is uncertain. The CDR3 runs 14 residues. Trimming stripped 3 bases from V and 1 base from J, with 11 bases between. Looked up from germline, CDR1 is SGDLS and CDR2 is YYNGEE. Here the CDR3 reads CASSALFGSYEQYF. CDR3 in DNA: TGTGCCAGCAGCGCCCTCTTCGGGTCCTACGAGCAGTACTTC. Filled out from reference TRBV9 and TRBJ2-7, the complete variable domain reads DSGVTQTPKHLITATGQRVTLRCSPRSGDLSVYWYQQSLDQGLQFLIQYYNGEERAKGNILERFSAQQFPDLHSELNLSSLELGDSALYFCASSALFGSYEQYFGPGTRLTVT.

This clone has just one count. The J gene is TRBJ1-1, the V gene TRBV19, with D possibly TRBD1 on 5 matching bases. The CDR3 has 14 amino acids. The germline V gene encodes CDR1 LNHDA and CDR2 SQIVND (reference sequence). The germline V and J ends were trimmed by 3 bases and 2 bases, with 10 bases remaining between them. The CDR3 DNA sequence: TGTGCCAGTAGTATTGGAGGGGCAAACACTGAAGCTTTCTTT. Translating gives CASSIGGANTEAFF.

The chain uses TRBV5-1 and TRBJ2-7, with 9 bases aligning to TRBD1. The germline CDR1 and CDR2 sequences are SGHRS and YFSETQ. J gave up 7 bases and V 0 bases, and 8 bases lay outside the gene matches. The CDR3 is 15 residues long. The CDR3 reads CASSLEPGTGREQYF. CDR3 coding DNA: TGCGCCAGCAGCTTGGAACCCGGGACAGGGCGGGAGCAGTACTTC.

The CDR3 DNA is TGCGCCAGCAGCCTAAAAGCGGGGGGCACAGATACGCAGTATTTT. Protein product: CASSLKAGGTDTQYF. This chain joins TRBV4-1 and TRBJ2-3; 8 bases match TRBD2. This CDR3 is built from 15 residues. The junction had 4 bases not matched to a gene; V was cut back by 4 bases and J by 1 base. Germline V lookup: CDR1 MGHRA, CDR2 YSYEKL.

The J gene is TRBJ2-7, the V gene TRBV19; 12 nucleotides agree with TRBD1. Unmatched junction bases numbered 6, after V lost 5 bases and J lost 7 bases. The CDR3 runs 14 residues. Germline-derived CDR1 and CDR2 are LNHDA and SQIVND (reference sequence). The CDR3 spells CASSPGQGAYEQYF. The DNA of the CDR3 is TGTGCCAGTAGTCCGGGACAGGGGGCGTATGAGCAGTACTTC.

The chain joins TRBV2 to TRBJ1-5; D is ambiguous. Germline V gene sequence: CDR1 SNHLY, CDR2 FYNNEI. The CDR3 spans 14 residues. V lost 3 bases, J lost 0 bases, and 6 bases lay in between. CDR3 residues: CASSDGDSNQPQHF. The CDR3 coding sequence is TGTGCCAGCAGTGATGGAGATAGCAATCAGCCCCAGCATTTT.

The V and J genes are TRBV4-2 and TRBJ1-3; no clear D. The germline CDR1 and CDR2 sequences are LGHNA and YNFKEQ. The CDR3 sequence is 14 residues long. Trimming stripped 0 bases from V and 11 bases from J, with 14 bases between. The CDR3 spells CASSQDLGRRAIYF. CDR3 nucleotides: TGTGCCAGCAGCCAAGATCTTGGCCGTCGGGCCATATATTTT.

V and J are TRBV5-6 and TRBJ2-5; 8 bases fit TRBD1. Germline CDR1 is SGHDT and CDR2 is YYEEEE. This CDR3 comprises 16 residues. Germline trimming cut 3 bases from V and 1 base from J; bases unmatched to any gene: 8. DNA for the CDR3: TGTGCCAGCAGCTCCCCCCGGGACAGGTCCCAAGAGACCCAGTACTTC. Residues: CASSSPRDRSQETQYF. The entire variable domain, with the rest obtained from reference TRBV5-6 and TRBJ2-5, is as follows: DAGVTQSPTHLIKTRGQQVTLRCSPKSGHDTVSWYQQALGQGPQFIFQYYEEEERQRGNFPDRFSGHQFPNYSSELNVNALLLGDSALYLCASSSPRDRSQETQYFGPGTRLLVL.

V and J are TRBV27 and TRBJ2-7, with TRBD1 identical over 8 bases. V shed 3 bases, J shed 1 base, and the junction held 11 bases outside the gene matches. The CDR3 contains 17 residues. Germline V lookup: CDR1 MNHEY, CDR2 SMNVEV (reference sequence). This chain's CDR3 is CASSFRPRQGRSYEQYF. In DNA form, the CDR3 reads TGTGCCAGCAGTTTTAGGCCCCGACAGGGGCGGTCCTACGAGCAGTACTTC.

The V gene is TRBV13, the J gene TRBJ2-5, with TRBD2 identical over 7 bases. Germline loops: CDR1 PRHDT, CDR2 FYEKMQ (reference sequence). V gave up 5 bases and J gave up 2 bases; unmatched junction bases: 8. The CDR3 is made up of 15 amino acids. The CDR3 nucleotides are TGTGCCAGCAGCCAAGCGGGAATACCACAAGAGACCCAGTACTTC. Amino acids: CASSQAGIPQETQYF.

The chain combines TRBV7-2 with TRBJ2-3, with a tentative D call TRBD2 (5 bases). The germline V gene has CDR1 SGHTA and CDR2 FQGNSA. The CDR3 is 13 residues long. The V end lost 1 base, the J end lost 5 bases, and 7 bases lay between the germline ends. Written as DNA, the CDR3 is TGTGCCAGCAGCTTAGGAGGGAAAGATACGCAGTATTTT. It encodes CASSLGGKDTQYF.

The chain links TRBV19 to TRBJ2-2; TRBD1 agrees at 7 bases. CDR3 size: 15 residues. The junction had 7 bases not matched to a gene; V was cut back by 6 bases and J by 3 bases. Germline lookup yields CDR1 LNHDA and CDR2 SQIVND (reference sequence). The CDR3 reads CASSFTGVDTGELFF. In DNA form, the CDR3 reads TGTGCCAGTAGCTTTACAGGGGTCGACACCGGGGAGCTGTTTTTT. The full variable domain, completed using reference TRBV19 and TRBJ2-2, is DGGITQSPKYLFRKEGQNVTLSCEQNLNHDAMYWYRQDPGQGLRLIYYSQIVNDFQKGDIAEGYSVSREKKESFPLTVTSAQKNPTAFYLCASSFTGVDTGELFFGEGSRLTVL.

The gene calls are TRBV5-1 and TRBJ1-1; possible D gene TRBD1, 6 bases. Trimming took 4 bases from V and 1 from J, leaving 8 bases between them. The CDR3 is 13 residues long. Germline lookup yields CDR1 SGHRS and CDR2 YFSETQ. For the CDR3, the DNA is TGCGCCAGCAGCAAACAGGGGAACACTGAAGCTTTCTTT. Translated, it gives CASSKQGNTEAFF.

The CDR3 DNA reads TGTGCCAGTAGTATATTACAGGGTTGGAACACTGAAGCTTTCTTT. Protein sequence: CASSILQGWNTEAFF. This chain connects TRBV19 to TRBJ1-1, with D perhaps matching TRBD1 (6 bases). The germline gives CDR1 LNHDA, CDR2 SQIVND (reference sequence). This CDR3 is built from 15 residues. Trimming shortened V by 2 bases and J by 1 base, and 11 bases separated the two germline ends.

The gene calls are TRBV19 and TRBJ2-1; perhaps TRBD2 as D (7 bases). V dropped 6 bases and J dropped 2 bases, with 14 bases sitting between them. Germline assignment: CDR1 LNHDA and CDR2 SQIVND (reference sequence). This CDR3 comprises 15 residues. The CDR3 DNA sequence: TGTGCCAGTAGAAGGGGGGGACTAACCTACAATGAGCAGTTCTTC. It encodes CASRRGGLTYNEQFF.

The genes are TRBV4-1 and TRBJ2-7; 11 nucleotides line up with TRBD2. V lost 3 bases, J lost 6 bases, and 16 bases stayed unmatched. CDR1 is MGHRA, CDR2 YSYEKL, per germline. CDR3 size: 18 residues. The CDR3 nucleotides read TGCGCCAGCAGCCATGCCGAACCTAGCGGGGGGCCTACCTCCGAGCAGTACTTC. This codes for CASSHAEPSGGPTSEQYF.